The 31 T cell receptor beta chains presented below share a single source sample, sequenced in a study of CD8 T cells in Susac syndrome. It was with random hexamers that 0.5 to 1 ug RNA was reverse transcribed. A single record per CDR3 protein comes from TCRdb applying MiXCR to the immunoSEQ multiplex PCR reads. The sample holds roughly 300,000 distinct CDR3 sequences, about 85% seen once. Specimen: CD8+ T cells from PBMCs. The receptor source for this set is a human donor with multiple sclerosis.

This chain connects TRBV19 to TRBJ2-1; D is possibly TRBD2 (6 bases). The CDR3 is made up of 16 amino acids. Germline V gene data show CDR1 as LNHDA and CDR2 as SQIVND (reference sequence). V gave up 5 bases and J gave up 5 bases, with 19 bases separating them. The CDR3 sequence is CASSPGENRAHNEQFF. CDR3 bases: TGTGCCAGTAGTCCGGGAGAAAACCGGGCCCACAATGAGCAGTTCTTC. Based on the CDR3 plus reference TRBV19 and TRBJ2-1, the full variable domain is DGGITQSPKYLFRKEGQNVTLSCEQNLNHDAMYWYRQDPGQGLRLIYYSQIVNDFQKGDIAEGYSVSREKKESFPLTVTSAQKNPTAFYLCASSPGENRAHNEQFFGPGTRLTVL.

This chain uses TRBV30 with TRBJ1-2, with D possibly TRBD1 on 5 matching bases. CDR1 is GTSNPN, CDR2 SVGIG, per germline (reference sequence). Between the trimmed V and J ends, which lost 1 base and 2 bases, there was a span of 5 bases. There are 12 residues in the CDR3. The CDR3 is CAWSGQNYGYTF. DNA for the CDR3: TGTGCCTGGAGTGGACAGAACTATGGCTACACCTTC.

The J gene is TRBJ1-5, the V gene TRBV2, with D unresolved. Germline assignment: CDR1 SNHLY and CDR2 FYNNEI. The CDR3 spans 14 residues. The V gene lost 4 bases and the J gene lost 1 base, with 8 bases spanning the gap. This CDR3 is CASSGPDSNQPQHF. CDR3 in DNA: TGTGCCAGCAGTGGCCCAGACAGCAATCAGCCCCAGCATTTT. The variable domain in full, with the rest retrieved from reference TRBV2 and TRBJ1-5, is EPEVTQTPSHQVTQMGQEVILRCVPISNHLYFYWYRQILGQKVEFLVSFYNNEISEKSEIFDDQFSVERPDGSNFTLKIRSTKLEDSAMYFCASSGPDSNQPQHFGDGTRLSIL.

The V gene is TRBV12-5, the J gene TRBJ2-5, with D unresolved. The CDR3 has 14 amino acids. Per the germline V gene, CDR1 is LGHNT and CDR2 is FRNRAP. The ends were cut back, 5 bases at V and 7 bases at J, with 17 bases in the middle. As DNA, the CDR3 is TGTGCTAGTGGTCCGACCGCTAGGGTGGGGACCCAGTACTTC. Residues: CASGPTARVGTQYF.

This chain joins TRBV28 and TRBJ2-7; 9 bases are a match to TRBD1. Germline values: CDR1 MDHEN, CDR2 SYDVKM. The CDR3 contains 14 residues. V was pared by 6 bases and J by 3 bases, with 6 bases of the junction left unmatched. CDR3 amino acids: CASSLTGGNYEQYF. The DNA for the CDR3 is TGTGCCAGCAGCCTCACAGGGGGCAACTACGAGCAGTACTTC.

This chain connects TRBV15 to TRBJ2-2; TRBD2 might be the D (5 bases). Trimming removed 6 bases at V and 0 bases at J, with 11 bases between. Germline V lookup: CDR1 LNHNV, CDR2 YYDKDF (reference sequence). The CDR3 is 15 residues long. In nucleotides, the CDR3 is TGTGCCACCAGTATGTGGGAGTCGAACACCGGGGAGCTGTTTTTT. This sequence encodes CATSMWESNTGELFF. The whole variable domain, remainder taken from reference TRBV15 and TRBJ2-2, is DAMVIQNPRYQVTQFGKPVTLSCSQTLNHNVMYWYQQKSSQAPKLLFHYYDKDFNNEADTPDNFQSRRPNTSFCFLDIRSPGLGDTAMYLCATSMWESNTGELFFGEGSRLTVL.

The chain links TRBV7-2 to TRBJ1-5; possibly TRBD1 for D (5 bases). The CDR3 spans 14 residues. Trimming pared 3 bases from V and 6 bases from J, leaving 12 bases between. The germline CDR1 and CDR2 sequences are SGHTA and FQGNSA. The chain's CDR3 is CASSFSGGVQPQHF. The CDR3 DNA sequence: TGTGCCAGCAGCTTCTCCGGGGGGGTTCAGCCCCAGCATTTT.

The DNA of the CDR3 is TGTGCCAGCAGCCAACACAGCCCCAGCTCCTACGAGCAGTACTTC. Amino acid sequence: CASSQHSPSSYEQYF. The V call is TRBV6-5, the J call TRBJ2-7; no clear D gene. The CDR3 spans 15 residues. Trimming removed 6 bases from V and 0 bases from J, with 15 bases in between. The germline gives CDR1 MNHEY, CDR2 SVGAGI.

The V call is TRBV27, the J call TRBJ2-7; 8 bases match TRBD2. Germline trimming cut 8 bases from V and 2 bases from J; bases unmatched to any gene: 8. Germline lookup yields CDR1 MNHEY and CDR2 SMNVEV (reference sequence). The CDR3 has 14 amino acids. The CDR3 nucleotides are TGTGCCAGCTCCTGGCGGGGGGCCGCCTACGAGCAGTACTTC. It yields the protein CASSWRGAAYEQYF.

The chain uses TRBV9 and TRBJ1-1; D remains unclear. The V end was cut by 3 bases, the J end by 3 bases, with 15 bases between. CDR3 length: 15 amino acids. Germline V gene sequence: CDR1 SGDLS, CDR2 YYNGEE. Here the CDR3 reads CASSAKPRRDTEAFF. The CDR3 bases are TGTGCCAGCAGCGCCAAACCGAGAAGGGACACTGAAGCTTTCTTT. Combining the CDR3 with reference TRBV9 and TRBJ1-1 gives the whole variable domain DSGVTQTPKHLITATGQRVTLRCSPRSGDLSVYWYQQSLDQGLQFLIQYYNGEERAKGNILERFSAQQFPDLHSELNLSSLELGDSALYFCASSAKPRRDTEAFFGQGTRLTVV.

This chain uses TRBV28 with TRBJ2-3; D is possibly TRBD1 or TRBD2 (5 bases each). Germline CDR1 and CDR2: MDHEN and SYDVKM. The CDR3 covers 15 residues. Trimming removed 3 bases at V and 3 bases at J, with 13 bases between. CDR3 protein: CASSFIQEVTDTQYF. In nucleotides, the CDR3 is TGTGCCAGCAGTTTCATACAGGAGGTGACAGATACGCAGTATTTT.

The J gene is TRBJ2-7, the V gene TRBV19; tentatively, D is TRBD1 (6 bases). This CDR3 contains 13 residues. CDR1 is LNHDA and CDR2 is SQIVND in the germline V gene (reference sequence). V was cut by 5 bases and J by 4 bases, with 12 bases left in between. The CDR3 reads CASSAGTRYEQYF. DNA of the CDR3: TGTGCCAGTAGTGCCGGGACAAGATACGAGCAGTACTTC.

This rearrangement joins TRBV12-3 or TRBV12-4 to TRBJ2-3, with D possibly being TRBD1 or TRBD2 (5 bases each). Trimming left V 3 bases short and J 5 bases short, with 15 bases between. CDR3 size: 15 residues. CDR3 coding DNA: TGTGCCAGCAGTTTTGGGACCGGCCTGGGAGATACGCAGTATTTT. This gives the protein CASSFGTGLGDTQYF.

The rearrangement uses TRBV5-8 and TRBJ2-1; perhaps TRBD2 as D (6 bases). The CDR3 extends over 19 amino acids. Per germline, CDR1 SGHTS and CDR2 YDEGEE. V was pared by 0 bases and J by 3 bases, with 22 bases between. In nucleotides, the CDR3 is TGTGCCAGCAGCTTGGGTTCTGGCGGGGCCCCACCCCACTACAATGAGCAGTTCTTC. Residues: CASSLGSGGAPPHYNEQFF.

A note on this clonotype: The conserved closing phenylalanine or tryptophan is absent in this CDR3, likely reflecting a read error. The chain recombines TRBV2 with TRBJ2-5; tentative D call: TRBD2 (6 bases). V dropped 10 bases and J dropped 5 bases, with 20 bases sitting between them. This CDR3 contains 14 residues. Germline values: CDR1 SNHLY, CDR2 FYNNEI. The CDR3 region is CATFFSGLVETQYL. The DNA for the CDR3 is TGTGCCACTTTTTTCAGCGGGTTGGTTGAGACCCAGTACCTC.

CDR3 in amino acids: CASSLAASINEQFF. The CDR3 nucleotides read TGCGCCAGCAGCTTGGCCGCTAGCATCAATGAGCAGTTCTTC. V gene TRBV5-1 combines with J gene TRBJ2-1; a weak D match, TRBD2 (5 bases). The CDR3 has 14 amino acids. CDR1 SGHRS and CDR2 YFSETQ come from the germline V gene. V was pared by 0 bases and J by 6 bases, with 10 bases between.

The chain has TRBV28 and TRBJ1-5; 7 nucleotides match TRBD1. This CDR3 region has 12 residues. V shed 11 bases and J 4 bases; nucleotides not matched to a gene: 5. CDR1 MDHEN and CDR2 SYDVKM come from the germline V gene. The CDR3 bases are TGTGCCGCCCAACAGGGGAATCAGCCCCAGCATTTT. Translated: CAAQQGNQPQHF.

The chain carries TRBV19 and TRBJ2-2, with 8 bases identical to TRBD1. This CDR3 has 15 amino acids. The germline V gene encodes CDR1 LNHDA and CDR2 SQIVND (reference sequence). V shed 3 bases, J shed 6 bases, and the junction held 6 bases outside the gene matches. This CDR3 is CASSIDLTGAGELFF. The CDR3 DNA reads TGTGCCAGTAGTATCGACCTGACAGGGGCCGGGGAGCTGTTTTTT.

The chain combines TRBV6-1 with TRBJ1-5; a possible D gene is TRBD1 (5 bases). CDR1 MNHNS and CDR2 SASEGT come from the germline V gene. This CDR3 is built from 17 residues. Trimming took 5 bases from V and 2 from J, leaving 19 bases between them. The CDR3, as DNA: TGTGCCAGCAGTACGGCGATTCAGGGTCGTCGCAATCAGCCCCAGCATTTT. Protein: CASSTAIQGRRNQPQHF.

The genes are TRBV20-1 and TRBJ1-2, with D possibly TRBD1 on 5 matching bases. The germline CDR1 and CDR2 sequences are DFQATT and SNEGSKA (reference sequence). V dropped 2 bases and J dropped 3 bases, with 10 bases sitting between them. This CDR3 is 13 amino acids long. The DNA for the CDR3 is TGCAGTGCTAGATATGAGGGGTACTATGGCTACACCTTC. Amino acids: CSARYEGYYGYTF.

The chain links TRBV28 to TRBJ1-1, with 7 bases matching TRBD1. This CDR3 is 15 amino acids long. Germline V gene sequence: CDR1 MDHEN, CDR2 SYDVKM. V shed 6 bases and J 2 bases; nucleotides not matched to a gene: 9. The CDR3 reads CASSLGRGENTEAFF. Here the CDR3 DNA reads TGTGCCAGCAGCCTCGGCAGGGGGGAAAACACTGAAGCTTTCTTT.

This chain joins TRBV27 and TRBJ2-1; 8 bases line up with TRBD2. This CDR3 comprises 13 residues. Germline V gene sequence: CDR1 MNHEY, CDR2 SMNVEV (reference sequence). V gave up 5 bases and J gave up 14 bases; unmatched junction bases: 11. The CDR3 protein is CASSTGTSQFKFF. CDR3 in DNA: TGTGCCAGCAGTACCGGGACTAGTCAATTTAAGTTCTTC.

This chain joins TRBV7-9 and TRBJ1-3; 7 bases line up with TRBD1. The CDR3 is 15 residues long. Trimming at V came to 5 bases and at J to 6 bases, leaving 10 bases not matched to a gene. Germline CDR1 SEHNR, CDR2 FQNEAQ (reference sequence). The CDR3 DNA sequence: TGTGCCAGCAGCCCAGGGGGGGCTATTGAAAACACCATATATTTT. Translating gives CASSPGGAIENTIYF.

The chain uses TRBV29-1 and TRBJ2-7; D remains unclear. This CDR3 region has 12 residues. Germline V CDR1 and CDR2: SQVTM, ANQGSEA. V dropped 5 bases and J dropped 3 bases, with 11 bases sitting between them. CDR3 in DNA: TGCAGCGTTTACCTCGACGGCTACGAGCAGTACTTC. Encoded protein: CSVYLDGYEQYF.

This sequence joins TRBV27 and TRBJ2-3; 7 bases line up with TRBD1. Trimming at V came to 6 bases and at J to 8 bases, leaving 5 bases not matched to a gene. The CDR3 runs to 12 residues. CDR1 and CDR2 (germline): MNHEY, SMNVEV (reference sequence). In nucleotides, the CDR3 is TGTGCCAGCAGCCTAGGGGGCGTTACGCAGTATTTT. It encodes CASSLGGVTQYF.

The rearrangement uses TRBV5-4 and TRBJ2-4; perhaps TRBD1 as D (6 bases). Germline V gene sequence: CDR1 SGHNT, CDR2 YYREEE (reference sequence). This CDR3 region has 21 residues. V was cut by 0 bases and J by 0 bases, with 25 bases left in between. The CDR3 protein is CASSLDLWGLRLYLAKNIQYF. CDR3 nucleotide sequence: TGTGCCAGCAGCTTGGATCTCTGGGGGCTTCGCCTTTACCTAGCCAAAAACATTCAGTACTTC.

The rearrangement uses TRBV27 and TRBJ1-6; no firm D call. Germline lookup yields CDR1 MNHEY and CDR2 SMNVEV (reference sequence). Deletions cut 6 bases from V and 13 bases from J, with 19 bases between. This CDR3 comprises 14 residues. The CDR3 sequence is CASSSGPSFWPLHF. In DNA, the CDR3 is TGTGCCAGCAGCTCCGGACCCTCTTTTTGGCCCCTCCACTTT.

V usage is TRBV27 and J usage is TRBJ1-1; no clear D gene. V lost 3 bases, J lost 8 bases, and 16 bases lay in between. The CDR3 has 14 amino acids. Per germline, CDR1 MNHEY and CDR2 SMNVEV (reference sequence). As DNA, the CDR3 is TGTGCCAGCAGTTTGTCCTTAGGGATTGGGGAAGCTTTCTTT. Translated: CASSLSLGIGEAFF.

This sequence joins TRBV19 and TRBJ2-7; 9 bases fit TRBD1. Germline V gene sequence: CDR1 LNHDA, CDR2 SQIVND (reference sequence). The junction had 3 bases not matched to a gene; V was cut back by 3 bases and J by 0 bases. The CDR3 totals 15 residues. The CDR3 spells CASSIRDRVSYEQYF. CDR3 bases: TGTGCCAGTAGTATCCGGGACAGGGTCTCCTACGAGCAGTACTTC. Drawing the rest from reference TRBV19 and TRBJ2-7, the complete variable domain is DGGITQSPKYLFRKEGQNVTLSCEQNLNHDAMYWYRQDPGQGLRLIYYSQIVNDFQKGDIAEGYSVSREKKESFPLTVTSAQKNPTAFYLCASSIRDRVSYEQYFGPGTRLTVT.

This chain links TRBV12-3 or TRBV12-4 with TRBJ1-2; weak D call: TRBD1 (5 bases). The V end was cut by 3 bases, the J end by 6 bases, with 11 bases between. This CDR3 is built from 13 residues. The chain's CDR3 is CASSLAAGHGYTF. Here the CDR3 DNA reads TGTGCCAGCAGTTTGGCGGCAGGGCATGGCTACACCTTC.

The chain recombines TRBV9 with TRBJ2-7; 8 bases are a match to TRBD1. From germline, CDR1 is SGDLS and CDR2 YYNGEE. J was trimmed by 1 base and V by 1 base; bases with no gene match: 7. This CDR3 has 16 amino acids. The CDR3 nucleotides read TGTGCCAGCAGCGTAAGAGACAGGGGAAAATCCTACGAGCAGTACTTC. Translation: CASSVRDRGKSYEQYF. Complete variable domain (other parts from reference TRBV9 and TRBJ2-7): DSGVTQTPKHLITATGQRVTLRCSPRSGDLSVYWYQQSLDQGLQFLIQYYNGEERAKGNILERFSAQQFPDLHSELNLSSLELGDSALYFCASSVRDRGKSYEQYFGPGTRLTVT.